The present T cell receptor (beta chain) was sequenced within a study of cytomegalovirus exposure and HLA in healthy donors. Across the whole study: About 85 million unique TCR sequences came from HLA-typed donors in an early release. The study's findings and limits: A few chains tied to CMV proved CMV antigen-specific in vitro. A later analysis linked a missense variant in DCLRE1C to the trimming of TCR beta V and J genes. Being productive about 90% or about 30% of the time was typical of most TCR beta V segments in an earlier analysis.

Vbeta (60) and Jbeta (13) primers were used in the PCR. The table came from immunoSEQ multiplex PCR; TCRdb's copy has only in-frame clones and leaves some out. The repertoire holds 70,000 to 100,000 clones, with under 80% as singletons. Note on this clone: Its antigen is still unknown.

The sequence came from a woman aged 50 to 60 in good health and CMV-seropositive. The sequenced sample was PBMCs.

DNA for the CDR3: TGCGCCAGCGCGAGCGGGGGAGACACAGATACGCAGTATTTT. This gives the protein CASASGGDTDTQYF. The V call is TRBV10-1, the J call TRBJ2-3; 8 nucleotides agree with TRBD2. Germline V CDR1 and CDR2: WNHNN, SYGVQD (reference sequence). The CDR3 is 14 residues long. Trimming removed 8 bases from V and 2 bases from J; junction bases left unmatched: 6.